The clone carrying this TCR beta chain was seen more than once but under ten times. Antigen specificity is unknown. The data belong to a study of spatial heterogeneity in lung cancer. Sample time point: sample taken at primary tumor resection. Samples were obtained from some 70 donors, all untreated early-stage non-small cell lung cancer patients. One entry per CDR3 protein results from TCRdb running MiXCR on the 5' RACE reads. This table holds 40,000 to 55,000 distinct CDR3 sequences, roughly 13% found once. Study results and limitations: The study found ubiquitous expanded tumor TCRs in blood more at resection than follow-up.

V lost 5 bases and J 3 bases, leaving 12 bases between the germline ends. The CDR3 length is 14 residues. Germline CDR1 LNHNV, CDR2 YYDKDF (reference sequence). This receptor was taken from a male donor with early-stage non-small cell lung cancer. The specimen comprised PBMCs, sampled at surgery. This chain uses TRBV15 with TRBJ2-3, with a possible D match to TRBD2 (6 bases). The CDR3 here is CATSGGFSTDTQYF. CDR3 DNA: TGTGCCACCAGCGGAGGGTTTTCGACAGATACGCAGTATTTT.